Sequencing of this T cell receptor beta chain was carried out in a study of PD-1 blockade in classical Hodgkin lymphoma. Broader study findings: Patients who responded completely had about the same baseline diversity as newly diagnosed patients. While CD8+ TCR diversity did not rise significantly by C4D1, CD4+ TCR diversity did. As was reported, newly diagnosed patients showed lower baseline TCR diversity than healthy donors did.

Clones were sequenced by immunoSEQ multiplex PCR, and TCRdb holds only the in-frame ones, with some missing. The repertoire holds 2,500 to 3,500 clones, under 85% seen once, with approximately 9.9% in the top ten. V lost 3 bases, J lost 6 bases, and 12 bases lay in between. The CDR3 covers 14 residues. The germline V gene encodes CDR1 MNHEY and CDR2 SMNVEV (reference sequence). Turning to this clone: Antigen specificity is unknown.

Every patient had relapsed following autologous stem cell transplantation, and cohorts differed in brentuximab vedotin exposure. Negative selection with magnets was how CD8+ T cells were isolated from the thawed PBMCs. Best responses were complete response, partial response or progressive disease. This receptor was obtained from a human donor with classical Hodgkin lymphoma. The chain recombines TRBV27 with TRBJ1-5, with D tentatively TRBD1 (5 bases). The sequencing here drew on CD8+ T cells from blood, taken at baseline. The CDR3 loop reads CASSFGGWGQPQHF. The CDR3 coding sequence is TGTGCCAGCAGTTTTGGGGGATGGGGTCAGCCCCAGCATTTT.